The following is a TCR beta chain sequence with its context. Its target is not known. The data stem from a study of siplizumab effects on memory and regulatory T cells. The germline CDR1 and CDR2 sequences are SEHNR and FQNEAQ (reference sequence). The ends lost 7 bases at V and 3 bases at J; junction bases unmatched: 9. This CDR3 is built from 16 residues. Sequencing used immunoSEQ multiplex PCR; TCRdb keeps in-frame clones, though not all of them. This sample carries about 100,000 clones, 90% to 95% of them seen once, and the ten largest clones take around 0.6%. Study-level results: Roughly 75-96% of proliferating clones (CD4+ or CD8+) could not be assigned a naive or memory phenotype.

The chain carries TRBV7-9 and TRBJ2-4; 10 bases line up with TRBD1. This TCR derives from a human donor in good health. Sequencing input: Tregs sorted from blood. The CDR3, as DNA: TGTGCCAGCAACCCCGGGACAGGGGAGCACAAAAACATTCAGTACTTC. It codes for CASNPGTGEHKNIQYF.